This T cell receptor (beta chain) was identified during a study of shared clonotypes between healthy human individuals. Study-level findings and limits: Even with large depth, rarefaction showed that sorted-subset sequencing was incomplete. Across several donors, naive CD4 shared around 5.1%, naive CD8 3% to 3.5%, memory CD4 roughly 2.3%, memory CD8 approximately 0.4%. Relative to clonotypes present in all four donors, those not shared had lower generation probabilities. Sampling covered blood only; tissue repertoires likely differ.

The assay was immunoSEQ multiplex PCR, and TCRdb's table has in-frame clones only and misses some. The sample holds 550,000 to 750,000 clones, roughly 94% seen once. Points on this clone: Its antigen is not identified.

The CDR3 has 14 amino acids. Trimming cost V 4 bases and J 2 bases, with 13 bases left between them. CDR1 is SGHNT and CDR2 is YYREEE in the germline V gene (reference sequence). Positive CCR7 selection of CD45RO-negative cells yielded the naive CD8 cells, and terminally differentiated effector memory CD45RA+ cells were excluded. The clonotype comes from a man aged 25-45 years in good health. The sample was naive CD8+ T cells sorted from blood. The rearrangement joins TRBV5-4 to TRBJ2-7, with D possibly being TRBD2 (6 bases). CDR3 sequence (DNA): TGTGCCAGCAGCCCCGGGACTCCCCCCTACGAGCAGTACTTC. This encodes CASSPGTPPYEQYF.